This TCR beta chain was sequenced in a study of cytomegalovirus exposure and HLA in healthy donors. Study at large: Counted in an early data release were about 85 million unique TCRs from HLA-typed donors.

The CDR3 has 14 amino acids. CDR1 is SGHRS, CDR2 YFSETQ, per germline. V dropped 0 bases and J dropped 6; count of bases not matched to a gene: 5. PCR employed 60 Vbeta and 13 Jbeta primers. The data were produced by immunoSEQ multiplex PCR, yet TCRdb's version contains in-frame clones alone and is incomplete. The repertoire holds 90,000 to 120,000 clones, about 72% seen once, with less than 2.5% in the top ten. The genes are TRBV5-1 and TRBJ1-1; the match to TRBD1 covers 7 bases. Sequenced sample: PBMCs. The receptor's source is a man aged 18-30 years in good health and CMV-seronegative. This CDR3 is CASSLARGNAEAFF. DNA of the CDR3: TGCGCCAGCAGCTTGGCCAGGGGGAATGCTGAAGCTTTCTTT.